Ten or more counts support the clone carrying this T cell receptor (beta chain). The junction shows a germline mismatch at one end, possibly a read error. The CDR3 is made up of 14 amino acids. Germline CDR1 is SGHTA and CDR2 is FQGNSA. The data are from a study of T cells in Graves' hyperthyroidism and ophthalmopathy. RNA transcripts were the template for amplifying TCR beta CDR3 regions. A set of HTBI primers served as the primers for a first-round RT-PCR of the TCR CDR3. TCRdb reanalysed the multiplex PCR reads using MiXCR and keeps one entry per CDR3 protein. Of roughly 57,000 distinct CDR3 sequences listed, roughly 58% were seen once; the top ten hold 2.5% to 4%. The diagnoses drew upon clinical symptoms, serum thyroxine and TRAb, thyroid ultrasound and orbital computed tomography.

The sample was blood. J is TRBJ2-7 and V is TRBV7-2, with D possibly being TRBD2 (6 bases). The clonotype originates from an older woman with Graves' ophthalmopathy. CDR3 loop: CANSSQEGGYEQYF. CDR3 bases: TGTGCCAACAGCTCCCAAGAGGGAGGATACGAGCAGTACTTC.